Following are 20 T cell receptor beta chains from one sample sequenced in a study of blood T cells in healthy people across ages. The use of a sample-barcoded 5' primer and a J-beta primer mix characterized a second PCR of roughly 6 to 11 cycles. MiXCR, run by TCRdb on the 5' RACE reads, gives a single entry per CDR3 protein. Of approximately 1,100,000 distinct CDR3 sequences listed, under 45% are singletons. The source material was blood. The receptor set was obtained from a woman aged 60-75 years in good health.

This clonotype was counted ten times or more. The gene calls are TRBV29-1 and TRBJ2-7; 7 bases are a match to TRBD2. CDR1 and CDR2 (germline): SQVTM, ANQGSEA. The CDR3 is 13 residues long. The V and J ends lost 2 bases and 2 bases, in that order; junction bases with no gene match: 3. CDR3 bases: TGCAGCGTTGAATCGGGAGGCACCTACGAGCAGTACTTC. Its translation is CSVESGGTYEQYF.

This clonotype was seen more than once but under ten times. This chain links TRBV5-6 with TRBJ2-7, with 8 bases that match TRBD1. The CDR3 loop spans 14 amino acids. Germline loops: CDR1 SGHDT, CDR2 YYEEEE. J gave up 3 bases and V 1 base, and 3 bases lay outside the gene matches. CDR3 amino acids: CASSLTGQDYEQYF. DNA for the CDR3: TGTGCCAGCAGCTTGACGGGACAGGACTACGAGCAGTACTTC.

The CDR3 bases are TGTGCCAGCAGCCCAGGACAGGGGGCCCAGCCCCAGCATTTT. It yields the protein CASSPGQGAQPQHF. The rearrangement joins TRBV12-3 or TRBV12-4 to TRBJ1-5, with 11 bases lining up with TRBD1. The V segment lost 6 bases and the J segment 7 bases; nucleotides outside the gene matches: 5. The CDR3 runs 14 residues.

A word on this clonotype: Germline and junction disagree at one end, which may indicate a read error. The rearrangement uses TRBV6-5 and TRBJ1-1; maybe TRBD1 (6 bases). CDR1 and CDR2 from the germline V gene are MNHEY and SVGAGI. The CDR3 is 17 amino acids. CDR3 coding DNA: TGTGCCGGCAGTTACTTACCGGGCCCAGGGGTGGGCACTGAAGCTTTCTTT. Translating gives CAGSYLPGPGVGTEAFF.

This clonotype occurred a few times. The chain uses TRBV20-1 and TRBJ2-7; 8 bases are a match to TRBD2. In germline, CDR1 is DFQATT, CDR2 SNEGSKA (reference sequence). The CDR3 length is 15 residues. V gave up 1 base and J gave up 0 bases; unmatched junction bases: 5. In nucleotides, the CDR3 is TGCAGTGCTAGAGGAGAAGCGGGAGCCTCCTACGAGCAGTACTTC. Translating it yields CSARGEAGASYEQYF.

V gene TRBV6-6 combines with J gene TRBJ2-6; the D gene is possibly TRBD1 (6 bases). Germline assignment: CDR1 MNHNY and CDR2 SVGAGI (reference sequence). The CDR3 has 17 amino acids. V was clipped by 8 bases and J by 0 bases, with 17 bases between them. CDR3 protein: CASGPQGAHSGANVLTF. The CDR3 bases are TGTGCCAGCGGTCCACAGGGAGCCCACTCTGGGGCCAACGTCCTGACTTTC.

The chain is built from TRBV28 and TRBJ2-7; the D gene is possibly TRBD2 (6 bases). The J call may be faulty, since TRBJ2-5 better matches the DNA end. The CDR3 length is 12 residues. The germline gives CDR1 MDHEN, CDR2 SYDVKM. Here the CDR3 DNA reads TGTGCCAGCAGTAATACCGGGGGGACCCAGTACTTC. Translating gives CASSNTGGTQYF.

The chain combines TRBV4-1 with TRBJ1-5; D remains unclear. The CDR3 consists of 14 residues. Trimming cost V 1 base and J 4 bases, with 8 bases left between them. The V gene's germline CDR1 is MGHRA and CDR2 YSYEKL. The CDR3 spells CASSQVIDNQPQHF. CDR3 nucleotide sequence: TGCGCCAGCAGCCAAGTTATAGATAATCAGCCCCAGCATTTT.

CDR3 nucleotide sequence: TGTGCCAGCAGCAGAGGACTACTTAGCTCCTACGAGCAGTACTTC. Residues: CASSRGLLSSYEQYF. The rearrangement uses TRBV12-3 or TRBV12-4 and TRBJ2-7, with a tentative D call TRBD2 (6 bases). The CDR3 length is 15 residues. The V gene lost 6 bases and the J gene lost 0 bases, with 15 bases spanning the gap.

The chain recombines TRBV28 with TRBJ2-1, with 10 bases matching TRBD2. CDR1 is MDHEN and CDR2 is SYDVKM in the germline V gene. CDR3 length: 13 amino acids. V trimming: 7 bases; J trimming: 10 bases; junction bases outside the gene matches: 7. The CDR3, as DNA: TGTGCCAGCAAGACTAGCGGGCCTAGGGAGCAGTTCTTC. Translation gives CASKTSGPREQFF.

The V gene is TRBV7-2, the J gene TRBJ1-1; perhaps TRBD1 as D (6 bases). The CDR3 consists of 14 residues. The V end was cut by 4 bases, the J end by 5 bases, with 14 bases between. CDR1 and CDR2 (germline): SGHTA, FQGNSA. The CDR3 nucleotides read TGTGCCAGCAGCTCAACAGGGTTCGTGACTGAAGCTTTCTTT. It translates to CASSSTGFVTEAFF.

The chain's CDR3 is CASSLVGEPRVGEQFF. The DNA for the CDR3 is TGTGCCAGCAGCTTAGTAGGGGAGCCTAGGGTAGGTGAGCAGTTCTTC. The chain combines TRBV7-6 with TRBJ2-1; TRBD1 or TRBD2 may be the D gene (5 bases each). The CDR3 spans 16 residues. CDR1 and CDR2 from the germline V gene are SGHVS and FNYEAQ. The ends were cut back, 1 base at V and 9 bases at J, with 19 bases in the middle.

The chain is built from TRBV5-6 and TRBJ2-3, with D unresolved. Trimming cost V 4 bases and J 2 bases, with 17 bases left between them. Germline assignment: CDR1 SGHDT and CDR2 YYEEEE. The CDR3 sequence is 16 residues long. CDR3 nucleotides: TGTGCCAGCAGCCCTTGGAATGGACGGATCACAGATACGCAGTATTTT. Translation gives CASSPWNGRITDTQYF.

The rearrangement uses TRBV6-6 and TRBJ1-1; D remains ambiguous. The V end was cut by 6 bases, the J end by 2 bases, with 13 bases between. The CDR3 is 14 amino acids. The V gene's germline CDR1 is MNHNY and CDR2 SVGAGI (reference sequence). The CDR3 loop is CASRPRQQNTEAFF. The CDR3, as DNA: TGTGCCAGCAGGCCTAGGCAGCAAAACACTGAAGCTTTCTTT.

Concerning this clonotype: A read error may be the cause here, since a much bigger clone is one base away. This rearrangement joins TRBV7-2 to TRBJ2-5; no reliable D call. Germline CDR1 and CDR2: SGHTA and FQGNSA. The CDR3 loop spans 15 amino acids. Trimming left V 0 bases short and J 9 bases short, with 17 bases between. For the CDR3, the DNA is TGTGCCAGCAGCTTAGCCGGGTCTAAGACCTTGCCCCAGTACTTC. This translates into CASSLAGSKTLPQYF.

The rearrangement uses TRBV5-6 and TRBJ2-1; 7 bases match TRBD1. Trimming at V came to 1 base and at J to 13 bases, leaving 14 bases not matched to a gene. This CDR3 contains 15 residues. Germline assignment: CDR1 SGHDT and CDR2 YYEEEE. DNA of the CDR3: TGTGCCAGCAGCTTGACCCGACAGGGAAAAGAGACCCAGTTCTTC. Its protein product is CASSLTRQGKETQFF. The full variable domain, in which reference TRBV5-6 and TRBJ2-1 provide the parts outside the CDR3, is DAGVTQSPTHLIKTRGQQVTLRCSPKSGHDTVSWYQQALGQGPQFIFQYYEEEERQRGNFPDRFSGHQFPNYSSELNVNALLLGDSALYLCASSLTRQGKETQFFGPGTRLTVL.

The sample holds a few counts of this clonotype. In DNA form, the CDR3 reads TGTGCCAGCAGTTTCTCAGGGACGAAGACCCAGTACTTC. It encodes CASSFSGTKTQYF. The chain employs TRBV27 and TRBJ2-5, with D possibly being TRBD1 or TRBD2 (5 bases each). With 3 bases removed from V and 6 bases from J, the gap between germline ends came to 11 bases. The CDR3 consists of 13 residues. The V gene's germline CDR1 is MNHEY and CDR2 SMNVEV (reference sequence).

This clonotype was detected only a few times. The rearrangement uses TRBV2 and TRBJ1-1, with unresolved D. V was shortened by 5 bases and J by 1 base, with 8 bases between the two germline ends. CDR3 length: 13 residues. Germline loops: CDR1 SNHLY, CDR2 FYNNEI. The CDR3 loop reads CASSYRQNTEAFF. CDR3 DNA sequence: TGTGCCAGCAGTTATCGACAGAACACTGAAGCTTTCTTT.

CDR3 coding DNA: TGTGCCAGCAGCTCCAGGACTAGCGGGATCACAGATACGCAGTATTTT. Translation: CASSSRTSGITDTQYF. V is TRBV11-2 and J is TRBJ2-3, with 12 bases identical to TRBD2. Germline-derived CDR1 and CDR2 are SGHAT and FQNNGV. V dropped 4 bases and J dropped 2; count of bases not matched to a gene: 4. This CDR3 has 16 residues.

The V gene is TRBV29-1, the J gene TRBJ1-1; D gene uncertain. The CDR3 is made up of 13 amino acids. The germline gives CDR1 SQVTM, CDR2 ANQGSEA. Trimming removed 7 bases from V and 0 bases from J, with 12 bases in between. Here the CDR3 reads CSASTAVNTEAFF. CDR3 coding DNA: TGCAGCGCCTCCACAGCAGTGAACACTGAAGCTTTCTTT.